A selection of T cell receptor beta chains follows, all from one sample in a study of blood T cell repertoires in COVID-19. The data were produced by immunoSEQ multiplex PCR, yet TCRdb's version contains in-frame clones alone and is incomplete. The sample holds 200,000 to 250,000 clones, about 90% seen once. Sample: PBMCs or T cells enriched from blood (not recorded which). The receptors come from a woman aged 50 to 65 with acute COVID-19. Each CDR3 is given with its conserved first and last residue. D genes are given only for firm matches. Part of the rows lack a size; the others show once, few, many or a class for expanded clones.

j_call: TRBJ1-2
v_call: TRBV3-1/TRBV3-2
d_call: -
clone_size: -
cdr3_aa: CASSQIVTTYGYTF
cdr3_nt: TGTGCCAGCAGCCAGATTGTCACAACCTATGGCTACACCTTC

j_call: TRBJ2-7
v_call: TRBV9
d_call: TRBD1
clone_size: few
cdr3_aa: CASSVGQGAPYEQYF
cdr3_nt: TGTGCCAGCAGCGTAGGGCAGGGGGCCCCCTACGAGCAGTACTTC

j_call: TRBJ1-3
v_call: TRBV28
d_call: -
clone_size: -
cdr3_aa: CASSPPSGGVIYF
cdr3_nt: TGTGCCAGCAGCCCACCTTCTGGGGGGGTCATATATTTT

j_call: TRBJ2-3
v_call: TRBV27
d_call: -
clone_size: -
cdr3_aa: CASSLQSSTDTQYF
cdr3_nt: TGTGCCAGCAGTCTCCAGTCTAGCACAGATACGCAGTATTTT

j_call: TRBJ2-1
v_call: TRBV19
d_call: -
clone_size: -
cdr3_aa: CASRRRSGSYNEQFF
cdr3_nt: TGTGCCAGTAGGAGGAGGAGCGGTTCCTACAATGAGCAGTTCTTC

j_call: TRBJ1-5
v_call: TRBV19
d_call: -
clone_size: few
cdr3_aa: CASSMGQGMSNQPQHF
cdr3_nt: TGTGCCAGTAGTATGGGCCAGGGGATGAGCAATCAGCCCCAGCATTTT

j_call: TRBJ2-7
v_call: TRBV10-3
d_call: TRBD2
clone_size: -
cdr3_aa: CAINSRTSLIYEQYF
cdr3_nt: TGTGCCATCAATTCTCGGACTAGCCTAATCTACGAGCAGTACTTC

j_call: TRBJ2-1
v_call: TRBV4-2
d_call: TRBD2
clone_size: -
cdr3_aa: CASSPRLAGSYNEQFF
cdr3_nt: TGTGCCAGCAGCCCCAGACTAGCGGGCTCCTACAATGAGCAGTTCTTC

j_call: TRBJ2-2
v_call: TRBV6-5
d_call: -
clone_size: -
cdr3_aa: CASSFQGTGELFF
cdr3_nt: TGTGCCAGCAGCTTCCAGGGGACCGGGGAGCTGTTTTTT

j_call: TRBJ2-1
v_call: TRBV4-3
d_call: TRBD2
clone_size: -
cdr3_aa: CASSQEGSAGGLYNEQFF
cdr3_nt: TGCGCCAGCAGCCAAGAGGGGAGCGCGGGAGGGCTCTACAATGAGCAGTTCTTC

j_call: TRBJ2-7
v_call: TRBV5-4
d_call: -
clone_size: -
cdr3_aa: CASSSPETSSYEQYF
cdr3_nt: TGTGCCAGCAGCTCCCCCGAGACTAGTTCATACGAGCAGTACTTC

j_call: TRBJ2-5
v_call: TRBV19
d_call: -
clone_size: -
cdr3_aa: CASSRNGGETQYF
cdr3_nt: TGTGCCAGTAGTAGGAACGGGGGTGAGACCCAGTACTTC

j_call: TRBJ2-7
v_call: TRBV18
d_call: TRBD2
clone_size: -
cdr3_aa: CASSPPTSGTYEQYF
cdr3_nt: TGTGCCAGCTCACCACCTACTAGCGGTACCTACGAGCAGTACTTC

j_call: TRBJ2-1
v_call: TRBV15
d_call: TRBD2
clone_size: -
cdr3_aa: CATSPTWTSGAYNEQFF
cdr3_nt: TGTGCCACCAGCCCTACGTGGACTAGCGGCGCCTACAATGAGCAGTTCTTC

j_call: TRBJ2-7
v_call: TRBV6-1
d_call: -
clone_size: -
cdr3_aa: CASSEYGGINYEQYF
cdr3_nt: TGTGCCAGCAGTGAATACGGGGGAATAAACTACGAGCAGTACTTC

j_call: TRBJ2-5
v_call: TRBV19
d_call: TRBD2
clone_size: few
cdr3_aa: CASSSGGRRYETQYF
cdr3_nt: TGTGCCAGTAGTAGCGGCGGGAGAAGGTATGAGACCCAGTACTTC

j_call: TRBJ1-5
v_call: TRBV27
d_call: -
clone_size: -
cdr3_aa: CASSFIQGNSNQPQHF
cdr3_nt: TGTGCCAGCAGTTTTATTCAGGGCAATAGCAATCAGCCCCAGCATTTT

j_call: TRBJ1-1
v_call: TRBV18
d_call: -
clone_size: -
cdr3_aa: CASSTTSNTEAFF
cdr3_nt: TGTGCCAGCTCAACCACTAGTAACACTGAAGCTTTCTTT

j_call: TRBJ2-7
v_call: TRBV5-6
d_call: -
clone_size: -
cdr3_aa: CASSRGLYEQYF
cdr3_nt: TGTGCCAGCAGCCGGGGACTCTACGAGCAGTACTTC

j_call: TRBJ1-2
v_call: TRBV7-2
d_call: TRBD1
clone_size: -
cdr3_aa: CASSRGQEYGYTF
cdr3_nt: TGTGCCAGCAGCCGGGGACAGGAATATGGCTACACCTTC

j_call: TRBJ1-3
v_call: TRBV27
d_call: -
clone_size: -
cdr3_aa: CASSPRPQAGNTIYF
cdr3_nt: TGTGCCAGCAGTCCGAGACCTCAGGCTGGAAACACCATATATTTT

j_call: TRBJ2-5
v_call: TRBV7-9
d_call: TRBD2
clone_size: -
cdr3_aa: CASSSGLAIETQYF
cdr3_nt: TGTGCCAGCAGCTCGGGACTAGCTATCGAGACCCAGTACTTC

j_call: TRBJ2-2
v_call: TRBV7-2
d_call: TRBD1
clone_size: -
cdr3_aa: CASNPKDRTNTGELFF
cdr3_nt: TGTGCCAGCAACCCCAAGGACAGGACGAACACCGGGGAGCTGTTTTTT

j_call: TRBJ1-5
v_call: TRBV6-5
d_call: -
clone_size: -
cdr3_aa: CASRRERDQPQHF
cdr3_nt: TGTGCCAGCCGACGAGAGAGGGATCAGCCCCAGCATTTT

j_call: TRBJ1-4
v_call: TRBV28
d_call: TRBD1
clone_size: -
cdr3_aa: CASSLFKGQGGEKLFF
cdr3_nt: TGTGCCAGCAGTTTATTCAAGGGACAGGGAGGAGAAAAACTGTTTTTT

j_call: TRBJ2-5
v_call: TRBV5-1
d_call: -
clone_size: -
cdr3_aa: CASSFQGMRETQYF
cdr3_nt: TGCGCCAGCAGCTTCCAGGGGATGCGAGAGACCCAGTACTTC

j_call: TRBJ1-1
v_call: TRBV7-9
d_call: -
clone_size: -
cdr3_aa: CASIAQRTEAFF
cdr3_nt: TGTGCCAGCATTGCCCAGAGGACTGAAGCTTTCTTT

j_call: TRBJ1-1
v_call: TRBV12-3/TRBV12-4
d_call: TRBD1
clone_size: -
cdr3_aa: CASSRDRNTEAFF
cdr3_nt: TGTGCCAGCAGCAGGGACAGAAACACTGAAGCTTTCTTT

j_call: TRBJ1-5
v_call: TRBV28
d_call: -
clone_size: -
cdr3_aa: CASSLLGGEPQHF
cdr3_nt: TGTGCCAGCAGTTTATTGGGGGGTGAGCCCCAGCATTTT

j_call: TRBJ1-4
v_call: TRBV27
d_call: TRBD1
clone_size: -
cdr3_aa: CASRPGQVSEKLFF
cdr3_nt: TGTGCCAGCAGGCCGGGACAGGTCTCTGAAAAACTGTTTTTT

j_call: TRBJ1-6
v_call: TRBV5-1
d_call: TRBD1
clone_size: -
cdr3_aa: CASSPGTGDSYNSPLHF
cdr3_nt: TGCGCCAGCAGCCCTGGGACAGGGGACTCCTATAATTCACCCCTCCACTTT

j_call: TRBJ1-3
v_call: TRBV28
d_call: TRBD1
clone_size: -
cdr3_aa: CASSGQGGGNTIYF
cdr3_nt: TGTGCCAGCAGCGGACAGGGAGGGGGAAACACCATATATTTT

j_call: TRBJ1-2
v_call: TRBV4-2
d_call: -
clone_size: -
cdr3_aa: CASSQSFPAGDIGYGYTF
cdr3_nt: TGTGCCAGCAGCCAATCATTCCCGGCGGGGGATATAGGCTATGGCTACACCTTC

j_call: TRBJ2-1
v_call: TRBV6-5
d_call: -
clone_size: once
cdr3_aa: CASSSSGGSGNEQFF
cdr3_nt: TGTGCCAGCAGCTCCTCAGGGGGGTCCGGCAATGAGCAGTTCTTC

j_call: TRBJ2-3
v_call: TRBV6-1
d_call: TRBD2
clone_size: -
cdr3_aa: CASSARLAGGTDTQYF
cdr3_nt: TGTGCCAGCAGTGCAAGACTAGCGGGAGGCACAGATACGCAGTATTTT

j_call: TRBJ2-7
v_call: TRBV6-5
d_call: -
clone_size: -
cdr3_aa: CASVMLGQYF
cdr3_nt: TGTGCCAGCGTTATGCTCGGGCAGTACTTC

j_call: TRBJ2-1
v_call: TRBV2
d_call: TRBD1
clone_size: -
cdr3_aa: CASSEASRGHEQFF
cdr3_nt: TGTGCCAGCAGTGAGGCCTCCAGGGGGCATGAGCAGTTCTTC

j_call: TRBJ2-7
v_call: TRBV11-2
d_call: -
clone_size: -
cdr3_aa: CASSLVVGMRYEQYF
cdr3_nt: TGTGCCAGCAGCTTAGTCGTCGGTATGAGATACGAGCAGTACTTC

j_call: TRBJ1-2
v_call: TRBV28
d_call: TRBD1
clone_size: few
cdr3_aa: CASSLGQGEVYGYTF
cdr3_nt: TGTGCCAGCAGTTTAGGACAGGGGGAGGTGTATGGCTACACCTTC

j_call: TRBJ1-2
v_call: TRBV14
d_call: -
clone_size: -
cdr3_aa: CASSHMRDQLYGYTF
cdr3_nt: TGTGCCAGCAGCCATATGCGGGACCAACTCTATGGCTACACCTTC

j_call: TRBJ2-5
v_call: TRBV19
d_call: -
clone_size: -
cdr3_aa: CASNNRAEGKTQYF
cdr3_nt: TGTGCCAGTAATAACAGGGCCGAAGGGAAGACCCAGTACTTC

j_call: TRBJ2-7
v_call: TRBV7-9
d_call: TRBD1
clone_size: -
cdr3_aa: CASSLVGGGGEQYF
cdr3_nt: TGTGCCAGCAGCTTAGTAGGGGGCGGAGGAGAGCAGTACTTC

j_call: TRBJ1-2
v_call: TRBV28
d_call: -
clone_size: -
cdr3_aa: CASRQDRNYGYTF
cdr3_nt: TGTGCCAGCAGACAAGACAGAAACTATGGCTACACCTTC

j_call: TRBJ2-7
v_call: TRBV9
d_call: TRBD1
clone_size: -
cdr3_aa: CASSVDLGTGLYEQYF
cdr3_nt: TGTGCCAGCAGCGTAGATCTTGGGACAGGACTCTACGAGCAGTACTTC

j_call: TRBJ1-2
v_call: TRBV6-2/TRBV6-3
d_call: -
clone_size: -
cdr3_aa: CASSYGGARNGYTF
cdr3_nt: TGTGCCAGCAGTTACGGCGGGGCTCGGAATGGCTACACCTTC

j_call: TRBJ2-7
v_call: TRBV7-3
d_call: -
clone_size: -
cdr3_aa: CASSLYGWSDEQYF
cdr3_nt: TGTGCCAGCAGCTTGTATGGCTGGAGCGACGAGCAGTACTTC